The T cell receptor beta chain under discussion was sequenced for a study of blood T cell repertoires in COVID-19. In the study overall: Material from acute and convalescent COVID-19 was sourced from the United States, Italy and Spain. Sample material is recorded as cDNA or gDNA derived from T cells, B-cell-depleted T cells, or PBMCs.

This CDR3 comprises 14 residues. V lost 5 bases to trimming and J lost 4 bases, with 12 bases between them. Germline V CDR1 and CDR2: LGHNT, FRNRAP. In this sample, this clone turned up a few times. Assay: immunoSEQ multiplex PCR; the TCRdb copy retains only in-frame clones and omits some. The sample holds about 33,000 clones, 80% to 90% seen once. The sample taken for sequencing was peripheral blood. The V gene is TRBV12-5, the J gene TRBJ2-1; a weak D match, TRBD1 (5 bases). This TCR came from a woman aged 80 or over with active or convalescent COVID-19. For the CDR3, the DNA is TGTGCTAGTGGTCCCAATACAGGATACAATGAGCAGTTCTTC. It is translated as CASGPNTGYNEQFF.